The source of this T cell receptor (beta chain) is a study of shared clonotypes between healthy human individuals. For the study at large: Donors had three CD4 naive, three CD4 memory, two CD8 naive and one CD8 memory plate apiece. Regarding the study as a whole: Rarefaction showed that sequencing of sorted subsets was incomplete (despite large depth). Non-shared clonotypes displayed generation probabilities falling below those of clonotypes present in all four donors.

The CDR3 is 14 amino acids. The V end was cut by 1 base, the J end by 10 bases, with 11 bases between. Germline V gives CDR1 SGHAT, CDR2 FQNNGV. For this clone: What it binds is unknown.

The study drew its donors from healthy HIV-negative adults without recent acute infections or vaccinations. The repertoire was sequenced with immunoSEQ multiplex PCR; TCRdb's copy has only in-frame clones and lacks some. The profile shows about 1 million clones, more than 60% of them singletons. Source material: memory CD4+ T cells sorted from blood. Subset denoted: CD45RA-negative fraction. V is TRBV11-2 and J is TRBJ1-6; tentative D call: TRBD1 (6 bases). The source is a man aged 18 to 30 in good health. CDR3 amino acids: CASSLGTGRSPLHF. In DNA form, the CDR3 reads TGTGCCAGCAGCTTAGGTACAGGGCGGTCACCCCTCCACTTT.